A selection of T cell receptor beta chains follows, all from one sample in a study of cytomegalovirus exposure and HLA in healthy donors. Only in-frame clones appear in the TCRdb table, and some are missing; sequencing was by immunoSEQ multiplex PCR. The sample holds 110,000 or so clones, 82% seen once. Sequenced material: PBMCs. The receptor source for this set is a woman between 18 and 29 years old in good health and CMV-seronegative. The CDR3 runs from the conserved cysteine through the conserved F or W. The D gene is left open where the match is weak. Size tells how often a clone was seen (once, few, many) or the class of an expanded clone, and some rows leave it out.

clone_size: NA
d_call: TRBD2
j_call: TRBJ2-7
v_call: TRBV2
cdr3_nt: TGTGCCAGCAGTGAAGCGAGCGGGAGAAGGTCCTACGAGCAGTACTTC
cdr3_aa: CASSEASGRRSYEQYF

clone_size: NA
d_call: NA
j_call: TRBJ2-3
v_call: TRBV28
cdr3_nt: TGTGCCAGCGGCCTCACAGATACGCAGTATTTT
cdr3_aa: CASGLTDTQYF

clone_size: NA
d_call: NA
j_call: TRBJ1-6
v_call: TRBV11-3
cdr3_nt: TGTGCCAGCAGCGGAACGGGGGTATCGGGTTCACCCCTCCACTTT
cdr3_aa: CASSGTGVSGSPLHF

clone_size: NA
d_call: NA
j_call: TRBJ2-1
v_call: TRBV30
cdr3_nt: TGTGCCTGGAGTCGGGGGGCGAACAATGAGCAGTTCTTC
cdr3_aa: CAWSRGANNEQFF

clone_size: NA
d_call: TRBD1
j_call: TRBJ1-2
v_call: TRBV5-6
cdr3_nt: TGTGCCAGCTGCTCGGGGACAGGGACGTCTGGCTACACCTTC
cdr3_aa: CASCSGTGTSGYTF

clone_size: NA
d_call: NA
j_call: TRBJ2-5
v_call: TRBV5-1
cdr3_nt: TGCGCCAGCAGCCAAACCCGGGTAGAGACCCAGTACTTC
cdr3_aa: CASSQTRVETQYF

clone_size: once
d_call: NA
j_call: TRBJ2-1
v_call: TRBV19
cdr3_nt: TGTGCCAGTAGTCTGGGGAGCTCCTACAATGAGCAGTTCTTC
cdr3_aa: CASSLGSSYNEQFF

clone_size: NA
d_call: TRBD1
j_call: TRBJ2-5
v_call: TRBV6-5
cdr3_nt: TGTGCCAGCAGTCGACAGGGAGAGACCCAGTACTTC
cdr3_aa: CASSRQGETQYF

clone_size: NA
d_call: NA
j_call: TRBJ1-1
v_call: TRBV5-4
cdr3_nt: TGTGCCAGCAGCTTGGCCCGGAGGGGTGGTGGCACCGAAGCTTTCTTT
cdr3_aa: CASSLARRGGGTEAFF

clone_size: NA
d_call: NA
j_call: TRBJ1-3
v_call: TRBV27
cdr3_nt: TGTGCCAGCAGTTTGGGCGTCTCTGGAAACACCATATATTTT
cdr3_aa: CASSLGVSGNTIYF

clone_size: NA
d_call: NA
j_call: TRBJ1-3
v_call: TRBV13
cdr3_nt: TGTGCCAGCAGCGCCGACTCGGGACAAACTGGAAACACCATATATTTT
cdr3_aa: CASSADSGQTGNTIYF

clone_size: NA
d_call: NA
j_call: TRBJ2-3
v_call: TRBV5-5
cdr3_nt: TGTGCCAGCAGCTTGGGTCCGTTCACAGATACGCAGTATTTT
cdr3_aa: CASSLGPFTDTQYF

clone_size: NA
d_call: TRBD2
j_call: TRBJ2-3
v_call: TRBV7-2
cdr3_nt: TGTGCCAGCAGCTTAGATCTCCAGCGGGGGATGCTTACGCAGTATTTT
cdr3_aa: CASSLDLQRGMLTQYF

clone_size: NA
d_call: TRBD1
j_call: TRBJ2-7
v_call: TRBV4-1
cdr3_nt: TGCGCCAGCAGCCAAGAAAACAGGGGTGGCGAGCAGTACTTC
cdr3_aa: CASSQENRGGEQYF

clone_size: NA
d_call: NA
j_call: TRBJ1-2
v_call: TRBV6-1
cdr3_nt: TGTGCCAGCAGTGAAGGGGCTGGCTACACCTTC
cdr3_aa: CASSEGAGYTF

clone_size: NA
d_call: NA
j_call: TRBJ2-2
v_call: TRBV29-1
cdr3_nt: TGCAGCGTTAAAGAAAGGGATGGGGGCGGAGAGCTGTTTTTT
cdr3_aa: CSVKERDGGGELFF